The source of this TCR beta chain is a study of blood T cell repertoires in COVID-19 (TCRdb year 2020). Notes on the research overall: Samples from collaborators originated in the United States, Italy and Spain and spanned both the acute and convalescent phases of COVID-19. The material from the prospective study consisted of cDNA or gDNA derived from T cells, B-cell-depleted T cells, or PBMCs. The dataset comprised deeply sampled blood TCRbeta repertoires from subjects exposed to, actively infected with, or recovered from COVID-19. The repertoires were released in a freely available public database meant as a resource for research on the immune response to SARS-CoV-2. Samples came from the ongoing ImmuneRACE study (first 160 participants) plus 1,254 subjects from 6 global collaborators. The sample metadata nearly always contained a de-identified subject ID, COVID-19 status, age in years and sex. Where available, HLA class I and class II types were obtained from metadata supplied by the sample provider rather than from assay-based typing. Study-wide findings and limitations: How much clinical and demographic metadata was included differed by source and by participant, and the metadata was provided uncurated.

Participants in the prospective study were enrolled through a virtual design, were aged 18 to 89 years, and lived in 20 to 30 United States geographic areas. In the prospective study, participants were assigned to cohorts based on the clinical history participants reported in a screening survey and a study questionnaire. Recovered participants in ImmuneRACE Cohort 3 were defined by two consecutive negative NP/OP PCR tests, clearance by a healthcare professional, or resolution of symptoms. In the prospective study, mobile phlebotomists collected whole blood, serum and a nasopharyngeal or oropharyngeal swab from each participant. Prospective study participants could optionally give additional blood draws and questionnaires over an approximately two-month period. Prospective study blood samples were shipped either frozen or at room temperature before DNA extraction. At the junction V is shortened by 5 bases and J by 1 base; bases outside the gene matches: 8. The germline V gene (reference sequence) gives CDR1 as LNHDA and CDR2 as SQIVND. The CDR3 goes from the cysteine to the phenylalanine over 19 residues. Here the CDR3 DNA is all that survives: 57 bases in frame from base 1.

TCRbeta CDR3 regions were amplified from genomic DNA by means of the immunoSEQ Assay, a bias-controlled multiplex PCR. The original pipeline was this. Nucleated cell counts per sample were estimated from amplification of reference gene primers within the assay. To quantify the absolute abundance of each unique TCRbeta CDR3 rearrangement, sequence reads were collapsed and filtered. Productive Simpson clonality was computed per sample as the square root of Simpson's diversity index over productive rearrangements. Drawn from immuneACCESS, this table holds only the in-frame rearrangements with V and J called that TCRdb kept. Clones are partly lost; checked studies trace under half to an unresolved V gene and leave the rest unexplained. The V and J calls and clone size come from that table; D and trimming were worked out from the DNA. In all, the sample holds approximately 280,000 clones, and roughly 90% of those were seen once. Of the sample, approximately 1.8% is held by the ten largest clones.

To note about this clone: It lacks a known antigen. It has no much larger one-base neighbor in the sample; base qualities were not kept.

The rearranged chain carries TRBV19 and TRBJ2-1; 16 bases in the middle match TRBD2. Material for sequencing was PBMCs or T cells enriched from blood (not recorded which). The receptor was isolated from a woman aged 55 to 70 who had recovered from COVID-19. The CDR3 protein is CASSPGLAGGPRSYNEQFF. The DNA sequence is TGTGCCAGTAGTCCGGGACTAGCGGGAGGGCCGCGGTCCTACAATGAGCAGTTCTTC.